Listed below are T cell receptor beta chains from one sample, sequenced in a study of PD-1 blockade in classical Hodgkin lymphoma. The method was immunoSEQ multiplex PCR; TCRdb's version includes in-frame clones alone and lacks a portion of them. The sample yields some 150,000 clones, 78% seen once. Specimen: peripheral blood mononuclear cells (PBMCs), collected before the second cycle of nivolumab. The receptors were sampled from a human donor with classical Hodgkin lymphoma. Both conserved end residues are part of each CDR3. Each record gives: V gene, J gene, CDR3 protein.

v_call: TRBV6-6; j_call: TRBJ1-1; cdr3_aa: CASSDRNWGTEAFF
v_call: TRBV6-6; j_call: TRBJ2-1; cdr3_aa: CASTLAGPRGSHEQFF
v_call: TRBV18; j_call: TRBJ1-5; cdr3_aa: CASSPQDNQPQHF
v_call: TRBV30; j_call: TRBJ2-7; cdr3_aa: CAWDSVSGYEQYF
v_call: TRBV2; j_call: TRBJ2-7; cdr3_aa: CASSDPTGGSYEQYF
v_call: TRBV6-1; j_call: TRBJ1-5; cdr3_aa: CASSGDSAGNQPQHF
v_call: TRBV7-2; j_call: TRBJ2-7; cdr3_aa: CASSPDRALSYEQYF
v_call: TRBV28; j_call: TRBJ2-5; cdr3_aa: CASSIVLGLAGGLETQYF
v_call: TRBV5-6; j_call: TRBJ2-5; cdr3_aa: CASSLGAGYETQYF
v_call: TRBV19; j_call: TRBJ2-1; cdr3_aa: CASSQAGGSYNEQFF
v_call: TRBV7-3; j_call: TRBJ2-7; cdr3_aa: CASSSSPDRDYEQYF
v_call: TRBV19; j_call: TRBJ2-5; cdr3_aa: CASSMFSVGGWETQYF
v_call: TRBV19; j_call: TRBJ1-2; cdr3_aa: CASSIEDRLYGYTF
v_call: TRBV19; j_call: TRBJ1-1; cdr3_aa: CASSWTGLNTEAFF
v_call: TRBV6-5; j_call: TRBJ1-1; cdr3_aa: CASSSVTGVTEAFF
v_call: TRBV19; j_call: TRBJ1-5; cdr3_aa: CASKPSGQGYYSNQPQHF
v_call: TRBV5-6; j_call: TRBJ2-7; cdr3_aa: CASSLGARPEQYF
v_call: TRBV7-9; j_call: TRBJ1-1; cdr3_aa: CASSERFVQLLNTEAFF
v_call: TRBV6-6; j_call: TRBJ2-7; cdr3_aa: CASREKGSSYEQYF
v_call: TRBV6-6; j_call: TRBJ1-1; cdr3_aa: CASSQTGWTEAFF
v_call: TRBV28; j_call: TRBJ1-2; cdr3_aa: CASSLPTGYYGYTF
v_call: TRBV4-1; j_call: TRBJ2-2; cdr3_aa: CASSQAGQGTGELFF
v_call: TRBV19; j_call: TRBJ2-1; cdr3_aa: CASRYLGGMDEQFF